These 32 T cell receptor beta chains share one sample of origin, sequenced in a study of blood T cell repertoires in COVID-19. Profiling relied on immunoSEQ multiplex PCR, and the TCRdb table lists in-frame clones only, not all of them. The repertoire has tens of thousands of clones, around three quarters of them found once; the top ten carry around 4.8%. The sample taken for sequencing was peripheral blood. Receptor source: a woman between 70 and 85 years old with acute or convalescent COVID-19.

This chain connects TRBV6-1 to TRBJ2-5; the match to TRBD2 covers 12 bases. Trimming removed 3 bases from V and 5 bases from J; junction bases left unmatched: 7. Germline values: CDR1 MNHNS, CDR2 SASEGT. The CDR3 has 16 residues. DNA for the CDR3: TGTGCCAGCAGTGAGATACTAGCGGGGGGCGCGGAGACCCAGTACTTC. It translates to CASSEILAGGAETQYF.

J is TRBJ2-2 and V is TRBV6-6; 7 bases are shared with TRBD1. Unmatched junction bases numbered 7, after V lost 5 bases and J lost 4 bases. Germline-derived CDR1 and CDR2 are MNHNY and SVGAGI (reference sequence). This CDR3 region has 15 residues. The CDR3 spells CASSSRGYSTGELFF. Here the CDR3 DNA reads TGTGCCAGCAGTAGCAGGGGGTACAGCACCGGGGAGCTGTTTTTT.

The V gene is TRBV9, the J gene TRBJ1-5; no clear D gene. This CDR3 has 14 residues. The V gene lost 4 bases and the J gene lost 4 bases, with 12 bases spanning the gap. Germline values: CDR1 SGDLS, CDR2 YYNGEE. The CDR3 nucleotides read TGTGCCAGCAGCATGGGCGGGTGGAATCAGCCCCAGCATTTT. Translated, it gives CASSMGGWNQPQHF.

This rearrangement joins TRBV6-5 to TRBJ2-7; 9 bases fit TRBD2. Trimming took 4 bases from V and 4 from J; bases not matched to a gene: 8. CDR1 and CDR2 from the germline V gene are MNHEY and SVGAGI. The CDR3 runs 15 residues. For the CDR3, the DNA is TGTGCCAGCAGTTTGGCTAGCGGGGACATTTACGAGCAGTACTTC. Protein: CASSLASGDIYEQYF.

The count of this clone is one. Here the CDR3 reads CASMRQVNTEAFF. Here the CDR3 DNA reads TGCGCCAGCATGAGACAGGTGAACACTGAAGCTTTCTTT. This chain joins TRBV10-1 and TRBJ1-1, with D tentatively TRBD1 (6 bases). V was pared by 7 bases and J by 0 bases, with 9 bases between. The germline V gene encodes CDR1 WNHNN and CDR2 SYGVQD (reference sequence). The CDR3 totals 13 residues.

The chain couples TRBV7-2 to TRBJ2-1; 11 bases map to TRBD2. CDR3 size: 15 residues. V lost 2 bases and J lost 4; bases outside the gene matches: 1. CDR1 is SGHTA and CDR2 is FQGNSA in the germline V gene. CDR3 protein: CASSLTSGGYNEQFF. The CDR3 region has the DNA TGTGCCAGCAGCTTAACTAGCGGGGGTTACAATGAGCAGTTCTTC.

This sequence joins TRBV4-1 and TRBJ1-6; D is perhaps TRBD1 (5 bases). The germline V gene encodes CDR1 MGHRA and CDR2 YSYEKL. Trimming left V 4 bases short and J 9 bases short, with 25 bases between. This CDR3 is 18 amino acids long. The CDR3 is CASSPAMAGPIGASPLHF. As DNA, the CDR3 is TGCGCCAGCAGCCCAGCGATGGCAGGGCCCATAGGGGCTTCACCCCTCCACTTT.

This clone was counted only a few times. V usage is TRBV10-3 and J usage is TRBJ1-1; D remains unclear. Germline V gives CDR1 ENHRY, CDR2 SYGVKD. The V gene lost 5 bases and the J gene lost 1 base, with 11 bases spanning the gap. This CDR3 has 14 residues. In DNA, the CDR3 is TGTGCCATCAGTCGGGAAACCGGGAACACTGAAGCTTTCTTT. The encoded protein is CAISRETGNTEAFF.

In its sample, this clone was seen once. The chain joins TRBV6-5 to TRBJ1-6; D possibly corresponds to TRBD1 (5 bases). The CDR3 is 15 residues long. Germline-derived CDR1 and CDR2 are MNHEY and SVGAGI. Trimming took 0 bases from V and 9 from J, leaving 12 bases between them. The CDR3, as DNA: TGTGCCAGCAGTTACTCGTGGGGGGACTCTTCACCCCTCCACTTT. This sequence encodes CASSYSWGDSSPLHF.

The chain joins TRBV7-3 to TRBJ2-7; 8 bases map to TRBD1. CDR1 SGHTA and CDR2 FQGTGA come from the germline V gene. Trimming took 3 bases from V and 3 from J; bases not matched to a gene: 1. The CDR3 consists of 13 residues. Here the CDR3 DNA reads TGTGCCAGCAGCTTTGGACAGGGCTACGAGCAGTACTTC. It yields the protein CASSFGQGYEQYF.

This rearrangement joins TRBV7-6 to TRBJ2-7, with 12 bases lining up with TRBD1. The germline V gene has CDR1 SGHVS and CDR2 FNYEAQ. V dropped 4 bases and J dropped 7; count of bases not matched to a gene: 8. The CDR3 sequence is 15 residues long. CDR3: CASSSGTGGATEQYF. The CDR3 DNA reads as TGTGCCAGCAGCTCAGGGACAGGGGGCGCGACTGAGCAGTACTTC.

J is TRBJ1-2 and V is TRBV7-9; 9 bases line up with TRBD1. The V gene's germline CDR1 is SEHNR and CDR2 FQNEAQ (reference sequence). V was pared by 5 bases and J by 6 bases, with 7 bases of the junction left unmatched. This CDR3 comprises 14 residues. This chain's CDR3 is CASSRTGAFDGYTF. DNA for the CDR3: TGTGCCAGCAGCCGGACAGGGGCGTTCGATGGCTACACCTTC.

CDR3 loop: CASGPNADTQYF. The CDR3 DNA follows: TGTGCCAGTGGCCCGAACGCAGATACGCAGTATTTT. The chain is built from TRBV19 and TRBJ2-3, with unresolved D. Germline CDR1 LNHDA, CDR2 SQIVND (reference sequence). The V end was cut by 8 bases, the J end by 4 bases, with 10 bases between. CDR3 size: 12 residues. Together with reference TRBV19 and TRBJ2-3, the CDR3 gives the full variable domain: DGGITQSPKYLFRKEGQNVTLSCEQNLNHDAMYWYRQDPGQGLRLIYYSQIVNDFQKGDIAEGYSVSREKKESFPLTVTSAQKNPTAFYLCASGPNADTQYFGPGTRLTVL.

This clone has more than one count but fewer than ten. V gene TRBV10-3 combines with J gene TRBJ1-1; D is undetermined. The CDR3 sequence is 13 residues long. Germline V gene sequence: CDR1 ENHRY, CDR2 SYGVKD. Trimming cost V 7 bases and J 3 bases, with 12 bases left between them. Written as DNA, the CDR3 is TGTGCCATCAACAGTCGTACCGACACTGAAGCTTTCTTT. Translation gives CAINSRTDTEAFF.

The gene calls are TRBV6-5 and TRBJ2-2, with unresolved D. V shed 6 bases and J shed 0 bases, with 11 bases lying between them. This CDR3 region has 15 residues. CDR1 and CDR2 from the germline V gene are MNHEY and SVGAGI. CDR3 sequence (DNA): TGTGCCAGCAGCCTTAGCCAAGCGAACACCGGGGAGCTGTTTTTT. This sequence encodes CASSLSQANTGELFF.

This clone was seen more than once but under ten times. The chain uses TRBV6-5 and TRBJ2-7; D is undetermined. Germline V gene lookup returns CDR1 MNHEY and CDR2 SVGAGI. Trimming took 3 bases from V and 5 from J, leaving 11 bases between them. The CDR3 extends over 13 amino acids. CDR3 DNA sequence: TGTGCCAGCAGTTATTTCCAGGCCCACGAGCAGTACTTC. Protein product: CASSYFQAHEQYF.

This clone was counted a few times. CDR3 bases: TGTGCCAGCAGCAAACAGCCTTACGAGCAGTACTTC. This encodes CASSKQPYEQYF. The chain couples TRBV7-8 to TRBJ2-7, with D hard to call. This CDR3 is 12 amino acids long. Per the germline V gene, CDR1 is SGHVS and CDR2 is FQNEAQ. Trimming removed 5 bases from V and 4 bases from J, with 9 bases in between.

This clone was detected a few times. The chain uses TRBV7-2 and TRBJ1-6, with a tentative D call TRBD1 (6 bases). Germline V gene lookup returns CDR1 SGHTA and CDR2 FQGNSA. The CDR3 loop spans 18 amino acids. Trimming left V 0 bases short and J 4 bases short, with 16 bases between. The CDR3 bases are TGTGCCAGCAGCTTAGCCCCACAGGGTCAATTATATAATTCACCCCTCCACTTT. Translated, it gives CASSLAPQGQLYNSPLHF.

This rearrangement joins TRBV2 to TRBJ1-6, with D possibly being TRBD1 (6 bases). The CDR3 length is 14 residues. The germline gives CDR1 SNHLY, CDR2 FYNNEI. V was shortened by 3 bases and J by 10 bases, with 13 bases between the two germline ends. CDR3 region: CASSEDSLRSPLHF. The CDR3 region has the DNA TGTGCCAGCAGTGAGGACAGCCTGCGCTCACCCCTCCACTTT.

This clone was recorded a few times. This chain links TRBV3-1 (or the pseudogene TRBV3-2) with TRBJ1-2; TRBD1 matches 8 bases. V lost 5 bases to trimming and J lost 3 bases; unmatched junction nucleotides: 5. Germline lookup yields CDR1 LGHDT and CDR2 YNNKEL (reference sequence). There are 14 residues in the CDR3. This CDR3 is CASSEQGGDYGYTF. As DNA, the CDR3 is TGTGCCAGCAGCGAACAGGGGGGCGACTATGGCTACACCTTC.

V usage is TRBV3-1 (or the pseudogene TRBV3-2) and J usage is TRBJ2-5; D might be TRBD2 (5 bases). The CDR3 runs to 14 residues. The germline V gene encodes CDR1 LGHDT and CDR2 YNNKEL (reference sequence). Trimming took off 1 base at V and 4 bases at J, with 10 bases between the two ends. CDR3 loop: CASSQGRTGETQYF. CDR3 bases: TGTGCCAGCAGCCAAGGGAGGACGGGAGAGACCCAGTACTTC.

The chain couples TRBV6-5 to TRBJ1-5, with D maybe TRBD1 (6 bases). CDR3 length: 14 residues. Germline CDR1 MNHEY, CDR2 SVGAGI. The V and J ends lost 0 bases and 7 bases respectively, with 10 bases between them. CDR3 coding DNA: TGTGCCAGCAGTTACTCCTGGGGGGGCCAGCCCCAGCATTTT. Residues: CASSYSWGGQPQHF.

The chain joins TRBV15 to TRBJ1-2; TRBD1 matches at 9 bases. The V and J ends lost 3 bases and 14 bases, in that order; junction bases with no gene match: 10. CDR3 size: 13 residues. CDR1 is LNHNV and CDR2 is YYDKDF in the germline V gene (reference sequence). The CDR3 DNA reads TGTGCCACCAGCAGTGACTTCACAGGGGGCGCGACCTTC. Translation gives CATSSDFTGGATF. The variable domain in full, with the rest retrieved from reference TRBV15 and TRBJ1-2, is DAMVIQNPRYQVTQFGKPVTLSCSQTLNHNVMYWYQQKSSQAPKLLFHYYDKDFNNEADTPDNFQSRRPNTSFCFLDIRSPGLGDTAMYLCATSSDFTGGATFGSGTRLTVV.

J is TRBJ1-3 and V is TRBV5-1; D is perhaps TRBD1 (6 bases). The CDR3 totals 15 residues. CDR1 is SGHRS and CDR2 is YFSETQ in the germline V gene. Deletions cut 3 bases from V and 9 bases from J, with 19 bases between. CDR3 sequence reads: CASSSQTDSRTTIYF. The CDR3 coding sequence is TGCGCCAGCAGCTCCCAAACGGACAGCCGGACCACCATATATTTT.

The chain recombines TRBV5-1 with TRBJ1-1; D not resolved. The CDR3 runs to 12 residues. CDR1 and CDR2 from the germline V gene are SGHRS and YFSETQ. The V end was cut by 0 bases, the J end by 10 bases, with 10 bases between. Written as DNA, the CDR3 is TGCGCCAGCAGCTTGGTACCGGGAGGAGCTTTCTTT. Its protein product is CASSLVPGGAFF. The variable domain in full, completed from reference TRBV5-1 and TRBJ1-1, reads KAGVTQTPRYLIKTRGQQVTLSCSPISGHRSVSWYQQTPGQGLQFLFEYFSETQRNKGNFPGRFSGRQFSNSRSEMNVSTLELGDSALYLCASSLVPGGAFFGQGTRLTVV.

The rearrangement joins TRBV21-1 to TRBJ2-3; TRBD1 reflects the table's D call only, with no check against the DNA. TRBV21-1 is designated a pseudogene. This CDR3 comprises 15 residues. The CDR3 nucleotides are TGTGCCAGCATCCGAGGACAGGGCCTCACAGATACGCAGTATTTT. Translation: CASIRGQGLTDTQYF.

This clone was detected a few times. The chain recombines TRBV9 with TRBJ1-3; 10 positions match TRBD1. CDR1 is SGDLS, CDR2 YYNGEE, per germline. The CDR3 has 17 amino acids. Trimming took 4 bases from V and 4 from J; bases not matched to a gene: 11. The CDR3 nucleotides are TGTGCCAGCAGCCCTCAAACCGGGACAGGGGCCGGAAACACCATATATTTT. Translated: CASSPQTGTGAGNTIYF.

This sequence joins TRBV5-4 and TRBJ2-6, with 11 nucleotides matching TRBD1. The CDR3 runs to 17 residues. CDR1 is SGHNT, CDR2 YYREEE, per germline (reference sequence). With 0 bases clipped from V and 2 bases from J, the junction kept 1 base outside the gene matches. The chain's CDR3 is CASSLGGQGAGANVLTF. In DNA, the CDR3 is TGTGCCAGCAGCTTGGGGGGACAGGGGGCTGGGGCCAACGTCCTGACTTTC.

The chain has TRBV2 and TRBJ1-5; D possibly corresponds to TRBD1 (6 bases). Looked up from germline, CDR1 is SNHLY and CDR2 is FYNNEI. Trimming cost V 5 bases and J 5 bases, with 16 bases left between them. The CDR3 extends over 15 amino acids. The CDR3 region is CASSSRDTRYQPQHF. CDR3 nucleotides: TGTGCCAGCAGTTCTCGGGACACGCGGTATCAGCCCCAGCATTTT.

The chain uses TRBV11-2 and TRBJ1-4, with D possibly matching TRBD1 (6 bases). In germline, CDR1 is SGHAT, CDR2 FQNNGV. CDR3 length equals 14 residues. The V end was cut by 2 bases, the J end by 6 bases, with 10 bases between. The CDR3 coding sequence is TGTGCCAGCAGCTTAAGAACAGGGTATGAAAAACTGTTTTTT. Its translation: CASSLRTGYEKLFF.

The rearrangement uses TRBV18 and TRBJ1-4; 8 nucleotides line up with TRBD1. Germline CDR1 and CDR2: KGHSH and LQKENI. CDR3 size: 13 residues. The J segment lost 8 bases and the V segment lost 3 bases, leaving 2 bases of the junction unmatched. In DNA, the CDR3 is TGTGCCAGCTCACCGACAGGGGACGAAAAACTGTTTTTT. Its protein product is CASSPTGDEKLFF.

There are a few counts of this clone. V usage is TRBV18 and J usage is TRBJ2-2; 8 bases are shared with TRBD1. Germline-derived CDR1 and CDR2 are KGHSH and LQKENI. Trimming at V came to 0 bases and at J to 6 bases, leaving 3 bases not matched to a gene. The CDR3 sequence is 15 residues long. CDR3 DNA: TGTGCCAGCTCACCACCACGGACAGGGTCCGGGGAGCTGTTTTTT. This gives the protein CASSPPRTGSGELFF.